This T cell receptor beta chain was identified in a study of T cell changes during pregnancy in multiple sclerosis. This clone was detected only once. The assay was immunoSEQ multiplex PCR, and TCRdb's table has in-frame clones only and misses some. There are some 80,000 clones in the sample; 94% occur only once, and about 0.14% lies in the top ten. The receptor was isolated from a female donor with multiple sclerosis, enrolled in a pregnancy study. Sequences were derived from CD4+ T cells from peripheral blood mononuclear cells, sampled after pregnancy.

The CDR3 bases are TGTGCCAGCAGGAGATTACTAGCGGGAGGTTTTGAGAATGAGCAGTTCTTC. This gives the protein CASRRLLAGGFENEQFF. The rearrangement links TRBV27 to TRBJ2-1; 12 bases are shared with TRBD2. Germline V gives CDR1 MNHEY, CDR2 SMNVEV (reference sequence). This CDR3 comprises 17 residues. J lost 7 bases, V lost 6 bases, and 13 bases had no gene match.